A single sample gave rise to the 29 T cell receptor beta chains below, sequenced in a study of regulatory T cells in long-lasting Graves disease. The time point here: newly diagnosed GD, antithyroid drugs for less than 3 months. Following extraction of RNA from PBMCs, that RNA was used to make the TCR library. Arm-PCR with iRepertoire HTBI primers amplified the CDR3 regions for these TCR beta libraries. MiXCR, applied by TCRdb to the multiplex PCR reads, yields one record per CDR3 protein. Counted here are hundreds of thousands of distinct CDR3 sequences, around 16% occurring once; the ten biggest clones make up around 25%. The sample also formed part of further work on T cells in Graves' hyperthyroidism and ophthalmopathy.

This material consisted of peripheral blood mononuclear cells (PBMCs), taken at new diagnosis, from a patient treated with antithyroid drugs. These receptors were collected from a woman aged 35 to 60 with Graves disease.

The chain has TRBV10-3 and TRBJ1-2, with TRBD1 identical over 9 bases. Trimming at V came to 6 bases and at J to 4 bases, leaving 9 bases not matched to a gene. Germline CDR1 is ENHRY and CDR2 is SYGVKD. The CDR3 consists of 15 residues. For the CDR3, the DNA is TGTGCCATCAGCAAGGGACAGGGAGTACTCTATGGCTACACCTTC. Its translation: CAISKGQGVLYGYTF.

V is TRBV19 and J is TRBJ1-2, with a possible D match to TRBD1 (5 bases). The germline V gene encodes CDR1 LNHDA and CDR2 SQIVND (reference sequence). This CDR3 is 14 amino acids long. Between the trimmed V and J ends, which lost 4 bases and 4 bases, there was a span of 13 bases. CDR3 region: CASSTPGTLYGYTF. In DNA form, the CDR3 reads TGTGCCAGTAGTACGCCGGGGACCCTCTATGGCTACACCTTC.

J is TRBJ2-2 and V is TRBV12-3 or TRBV12-4; D is possibly TRBD2 (5 bases). The CDR3 is 12 residues long. V lost 5 bases, J lost 11 bases, and 12 bases lay in between. CDR3 sequence (DNA): TGTGCCAGCAGTAACGGGATTCTCGAGCTGTTTTTT. Its translation is CASSNGILELFF.

This clonotype was seen at least ten times. The genes are TRBV6-2 or TRBV6-3 and TRBJ2-1; the match to TRBD2 covers 7 bases. The CDR3 totals 14 residues. Germline loops: CDR1 MNHEY, CDR2 SVGEGT. J gave up 3 bases and V 2 bases, and 1 base lay outside the gene matches. The CDR3: CASSYGGDYNEQFF. Here the CDR3 DNA reads TGTGCCAGCAGTTACGGGGGGGACTACAATGAGCAGTTCTTC.

This clonotype occurred a few times. J is TRBJ2-7 and V is TRBV6-5; 9 bases are a match to TRBD2. The germline V gene has CDR1 MNHEY and CDR2 SVGAGI. CDR3 length: 18 amino acids. J gave up 6 bases and V 0 bases, and 15 bases lay outside the gene matches. In nucleotides, the CDR3 is TGTGCCAGCAGTTACTCTGGCGGGGGGGCGTCGCATCGACGCGAGCAGTACTTC. Translation: CASSYSGGGASHRREQYF.

This clonotype was observed a handful of times. The junction shows a germline mismatch at one end, possibly a read error. V is TRBV2 and J is TRBJ2-3; TRBD1 matches 9 bases. The CDR3 loop spans 19 amino acids. Germline loops: CDR1 SNHLY, CDR2 FYNNEI. CDR3 residues: CAIPPPGTGSPTSTDAQYF. The CDR3, as DNA: TGTGCCATCCCACCCCCTGGGACAGGGAGCCCAACCAGCACAGATGCGCAGTATTTT.

This clonotype came up many times. V and J are TRBV7-2 and TRBJ2-5; the match to TRBD2 covers 8 bases. This CDR3 comprises 15 residues. Trimming took 2 bases from V and 2 from J; bases not matched to a gene: 4. The germline gives CDR1 SGHTA, CDR2 FQGNSA. CDR3 bases: TGTGCCAGCAGCTTAATGGCGGGGGGACAAGAGACCCAGTACTTC. This gives the protein CASSLMAGGQETQYF.

This clonotype was detected ten times or more. The chain carries TRBV12-3 or TRBV12-4 and TRBJ1-2; 8 bases are a match to TRBD1. The length of the CDR3 is 13 residues. V dropped 6 bases and J dropped 4; count of bases not matched to a gene: 4. The CDR3 bases are TGTGCCAGCAGCAACGGGACAGGCTATGGCTACACCTTC. Amino acid sequence: CASSNGTGYGYTF.

This clonotype was counted at least ten times. J is TRBJ2-5 and V is TRBV11-2; D ambiguous. The V end lost 5 bases, the J end lost 6 bases, and 7 bases lay between the germline ends. The germline V gene has CDR1 SGHAT and CDR2 FQNNGV. The CDR3 is 11 residues long. Here the CDR3 DNA reads TGTGCCAGCAGCCTCGGACAGACCCAGTACTTC. It encodes CASSLGQTQYF.

V and J are TRBV29-1 and TRBJ2-1, with D possibly TRBD2 on 6 matching bases. The CDR3 is 13 residues long. CDR1 is SQVTM and CDR2 is ANQGSEA in the germline V gene. The ends were cut back, 1 base at V and 8 bases at J, with 12 bases in the middle. CDR3 DNA sequence: TGCAGCGTTGAAGTCGGGGCGGGGTATGAGCAGTTCTTC. This translates into CSVEVGAGYEQFF.

This clonotype was found a few times. This chain uses TRBV7-8 with TRBJ2-2, with D possibly being TRBD1 (7 bases). The V end lost 10 bases, the J end lost 2 bases, and 14 bases lay between the germline ends. Germline-derived CDR1 and CDR2 are SGHVS and FQNEAQ. The CDR3 loop spans 14 amino acids. For the CDR3, the DNA is TGTGCCACCGCCGGAGGGGGCAACACCGGGGAGCTGTTTTTT. Its protein is CATAGGGNTGELFF.

In its sample, this clonotype was seen many times. The chain uses TRBV12-3 or TRBV12-4 and TRBJ1-1; no reliable D call. V lost 3 bases and J 10 bases, leaving 9 bases between the germline ends. CDR3 length equals 11 residues. The CDR3 is CASSLLTTAFF. The CDR3, as DNA: TGTGCCAGCAGTTTGTTAACAACAGCTTTCTTT.

This clonotype was seen repeatedly, ten times or more. The rearrangement joins TRBV12-3 or TRBV12-4 to TRBJ1-6, with 10 bases that match TRBD1. The length of the CDR3 is 14 residues. J gave up 10 bases and V 3 bases, and 3 bases lay outside the gene matches. The CDR3 DNA is TGTGCCAGCAGTTTGGGGACAGGGGTATCACCCCTCCACTTT. It encodes CASSLGTGVSPLHF.

The chain carries TRBV16 and TRBJ1-6; no clear D gene. This CDR3 comprises 14 residues. CDR1 is KGHSY, CDR2 FQNENV, per germline. The V end lost 4 bases, the J end lost 9 bases, and 13 bases lay between the germline ends. CDR3 protein: CASSRSGSGSPLHF. The DNA for the CDR3 is TGTGCCAGCAGCCGTTCGGGGTCAGGTTCACCCCTCCACTTT.

As to this clonotype: A junction boundary mismatches the germline segment, possibly from a read error. This rearrangement joins TRBV18 to TRBJ2-1, with D unresolved. This CDR3 region has 12 residues. Germline CDR1 is KGHSH and CDR2 is LQKENI. DNA for the CDR3: TGTGCCAGCTCACCGAACCAAGAGACCCGGTACTTC. This encodes CASSPNQETRYF.

V gene TRBV6-1 combines with J gene TRBJ1-1; D perhaps matches TRBD1 (5 bases). The V and J ends lost 1 base and 4 bases respectively, with 10 bases between them. This CDR3 contains 14 residues. CDR1 and CDR2 (germline): MNHNS, SASEGT. The chain's CDR3 is CASSEGRGTTEAFF. Written as DNA, the CDR3 is TGTGCCAGCAGTGAAGGTCGGGGGACCACTGAAGCTTTCTTT.

This clonotype has a count of ten or more. The rearrangement links TRBV5-1 to TRBJ1-1, with D hard to call. Germline V gene data show CDR1 as SGHRS and CDR2 as YFSETQ. The CDR3 covers 14 residues. V was pared by 7 bases and J by 5 bases, with 18 bases between. The CDR3 here is CASQPRSGGTEAFF. In nucleotides, the CDR3 is TGCGCCAGCCAACCCCGGTCGGGCGGGACTGAAGCTTTCTTT.

On this clonotype: Just one base apart from a much larger clone, this may be a read error. The CDR3 carries no conserved terminal phenylalanine or tryptophan, so it likely arises from a read error. The V call is TRBV6-1, the J call TRBJ2-7, with D possibly TRBD1 on 5 matching bases. Germline CDR1 reads MNHNS; CDR2 reads SASEGT. The CDR3 runs to 11 residues. CDR3 amino acids: CAISDSYEQYL. The CDR3, as DNA: TGTGCCATCAGTGACAGCTACGAGCAGTACCTC.

This clonotype was seen repeatedly, ten times or more. The genes are TRBV29-1 and TRBJ1-1, with a weak D call TRBD1 (5 bases). Germline values: CDR1 SQVTM, CDR2 ANQGSEA. CDR3 length equals 11 residues. V was pared by 4 bases and J by 12 bases, with 15 bases between. CDR3 in DNA: TGCAGCGTTGTCCGACAGACGGAAACTTTCTTT. This sequence encodes CSVVRQTETFF.

The chain is built from TRBV3-1 and TRBJ2-5; no definite D call. In germline, CDR1 is LGHDT, CDR2 YNNKEL (reference sequence). The CDR3 spans 15 residues. Trimming left V 1 base short and J 5 bases short, with 14 bases between. The CDR3 loop is CASSQAPGSQETQYF. CDR3 DNA: TGTGCCAGCAGCCAAGCTCCCGGGTCTCAGGAGACCCAGTACTTC.

The gene calls are TRBV5-1 and TRBJ2-3, with D perhaps matching TRBD2 (7 bases). There are 17 residues in the CDR3. Germline loops: CDR1 SGHRS, CDR2 YFSETQ. Between the trimmed V and J ends, which lost 2 bases and 0 bases, there was a span of 16 bases. Here the CDR3 reads CASSFGGGLASTDTQYF. CDR3 DNA sequence: TGCGCCAGCAGCTTTGGCGGGGGCCTAGCTAGCACAGATACGCAGTATTTT.

J is TRBJ2-5 and V is TRBV19, with 11 positions matching TRBD2. This CDR3 has 15 amino acids. Trimming took 1 base from V and 5 from J; bases not matched to a gene: 3. Germline CDR1 and CDR2: LNHDA and SQIVND (reference sequence). CDR3 in amino acids: CASSIGLAGYETQYF. CDR3 sequence (DNA): TGTGCCAGTAGTATAGGACTAGCGGGGTACGAGACCCAGTACTTC.

There are many counts of this clonotype. The chain recombines TRBV28 with TRBJ2-3; D is ambiguous. Trimming shortened V by 2 bases and J by 2 bases, and 8 bases separated the two germline ends. There are 14 residues in the CDR3. Germline lookup yields CDR1 MDHEN and CDR2 SYDVKM. In nucleotides, the CDR3 is TGTGCCAGCAGTTTAACCCCCTACACAGATACGCAGTATTTT. This codes for CASSLTPYTDTQYF.

The chain links TRBV14 to TRBJ1-1; D unclear. With 1 base removed from V and 0 bases from J, the gap between germline ends came to 9 bases. The CDR3 contains 15 residues. Germline V lookup: CDR1 SGHDN, CDR2 FVKESK. CDR3 sequence: CASSQASGLNTEAFF. CDR3 bases: TGTGCCAGCAGCCAAGCTTCAGGCTTGAACACTGAAGCTTTCTTT.

The chain uses TRBV7-2 and TRBJ2-5; D perhaps matches TRBD2 (5 bases). Germline V lookup: CDR1 SGHTA, CDR2 FQGNSA. This CDR3 contains 15 residues. V gave up 6 bases and J gave up 2 bases, with 16 bases separating them. This chain's CDR3 is CASSLSRADQETQYF. The CDR3 region has the DNA TGTGCCAGCAGTCTCTCGCGGGCAGATCAAGAGACCCAGTACTTC.

There are many counts of this clonotype. The gene calls are TRBV6-5 and TRBJ1-4; D call uncertain. The germline gives CDR1 MNHEY, CDR2 SVGAGI. The CDR3 extends over 13 amino acids. Trimming stripped 0 bases from V and 12 bases from J, with 11 bases between. CDR3 in DNA: TGTGCCAGCAGTTACTCAGGCTCTCCGGAACTGTTTTTT. This gives the protein CASSYSGSPELFF.

This clonotype was seen repeatedly, ten times or more. The V gene is TRBV11-2, the J gene TRBJ2-3, with 10 bases matching TRBD2. Per the germline V gene, CDR1 is SGHAT and CDR2 is FQNNGV. V dropped 5 bases and J dropped 0; count of bases not matched to a gene: 5. This CDR3 is built from 16 residues. The CDR3 DNA follows: TGTGCCAGCAGCGATATAGCGGGGGGCAGCACAGATACGCAGTATTTT. Amino acids: CASSDIAGGSTDTQYF. The entire variable domain, with the rest obtained from reference TRBV11-2 and TRBJ2-3, is as follows: EAGVAQSPRYKIIEKRQSVAFWCNPISGHATLYWYQQILGQGPKLLIQFQNNGVVDDSQLPKDRFSAERLKGVDSTLKIQPAKLEDSAVYLCASSDIAGGSTDTQYFGPGTRLTVL.

This clonotype was observed a few times. The chain combines TRBV5-1 with TRBJ1-4, with TRBD1 matching 10 bases. The CDR3 sequence is 15 residues long. V trimming: 5 bases; J trimming: 0 bases; junction bases outside the gene matches: 1. Germline V lookup: CDR1 SGHRS, CDR2 YFSETQ. The chain's CDR3 is CASRTGGATNEKLFF. The DNA of the CDR3 is TGCGCCAGCAGGACAGGGGGCGCAACTAATGAAAAACTGTTTTTT.

This clonotype was found many times. The V call is TRBV10-3, the J call TRBJ1-2; D not certain. V shed 3 bases and J shed 4 bases, with 18 bases lying between them. This CDR3 has 16 amino acids. Germline CDR1 is ENHRY and CDR2 is SYGVKD. CDR3 nucleotides: TGTGCCATCAGTGATATCTTGGGGTCCTCAATCTATGGCTACACCTTC. Translating it yields CAISDILGSSIYGYTF.